This is a list of T cell receptor beta chains from one sample in a study of T cell responses to AZD1222 COVID-19 vaccine. The method was immunoSEQ multiplex PCR; TCRdb's version includes in-frame clones alone and lacks a portion of them. The sample includes 95,000 to 150,000 clones, 75% to 90% of them seen just once. The source material was peripheral blood, sampled 28 days after the second AZD1222 dose. These receptors were obtained from an adult who received the AZD1222 COVID-19 vaccine. Each CDR3 is given with its conserved first and last residue. The D gene is left open where the match is weak. Size is omitted from some rows. Given values are once, few, many or a class for expanded clones.

CDR3aa	CDR3nt	abundance	v_gene	j_gene	d_gene
CASSSGQYYQPQHF	TGTGCCAGCAGTTCCGGACAGTACTATCAGCCCCAGCATTTT	NA	TRBV28	TRBJ1-5	NA
CASNSLGQGAMTGELFF	TGTGCCAGCAACTCACTGGGACAGGGGGCGATGACCGGGGAGCTGTTTTTT	NA	TRBV28	TRBJ2-2	TRBD1
CASSLGRVDNEQFF	TGTGCCAGCAGCTTAGGGAGGGTGGACAATGAGCAGTTCTTC	NA	TRBV7-2	TRBJ2-1	NA
CAWSVQGSQPQHF	TGTGCCTGGAGTGTACAGGGTAGTCAGCCCCAGCATTTT	NA	TRBV30	TRBJ1-5	NA
CASSLPTTGNYGYTF	TGTGCCAGCAGTCTTCCCACGACAGGGAACTATGGCTACACCTTC	NA	TRBV6-2/TRBV6-3	TRBJ1-2	TRBD1
CASSLVAGEDNEQFF	TGCGCCAGCAGCTTGGTCGCAGGCGAAGACAATGAGCAGTTCTTC	NA	TRBV5-1	TRBJ2-1	NA
CANRPIGQNNEQFF	TGTGCCAACCGACCAATCGGACAGAACAATGAGCAGTTCTTC	NA	TRBV21-1	TRBJ2-1	NA
CASRAGQMNTEAFF	TGTGCCAGCAGAGCGGGACAGATGAACACTGAAGCTTTCTTT	NA	TRBV7-3	TRBJ1-1	TRBD1
CASSRAGAVYNEQFF	TGTGCCAGCAGTAGAGCAGGGGCAGTCTACAATGAGCAGTTCTTC	NA	TRBV27	TRBJ2-1	NA
CASSVGHYEQYF	TGTGCCAGTAGTGTGGGACACTACGAGCAGTACTTC	NA	TRBV19	TRBJ2-7	NA
CASSLYRGQFESPLHF	TGTGCCAGCAGCTTATACAGGGGGCAATTTGAATCACCCCTCCACTTT	NA	TRBV7-2	TRBJ1-6	TRBD1
CASSFTREEQYF	TGTGCCAGCAGCTTTACCAGGGAAGAGCAGTACTTC	many	TRBV5-5	TRBJ2-7	NA
CASWGMRDEQYF	TGTGCCAGCTGGGGAATGAGGGACGAGCAGTACTTC	NA	TRBV6-5	TRBJ2-7	NA
CASSGYAAGTSSGNTIYF	TGTGCCAGCAGCGGATACGCCGCGGGAACGAGCTCTGGAAACACCATATATTTT	NA	TRBV9	TRBJ1-3	NA
CASSPPSDEGYEQYF	TGTGCCAGCAGCCCCCCGTCCGATGAGGGCTACGAGCAGTACTTC	NA	TRBV12-1	TRBJ2-7	NA
CASSYRDRAYEQYF	TGTGCCAGTAGTTACCGGGACAGGGCATACGAGCAGTACTTC	NA	TRBV19	TRBJ2-7	TRBD1
CASSLTGTGDYGYTF	TGTGCCAGCAGCTTAACCGGGACAGGGGATTATGGCTACACCTTC	NA	TRBV7-3	TRBJ1-2	TRBD1
CASIRTGKTGELFF	TGTGCCAGCATTAGGACAGGGAAAACCGGGGAGCTGTTTTTT	NA	TRBV6-5	TRBJ2-2	TRBD1
CASSSGQAISEAFF	TGTGCCAGTAGTTCAGGACAGGCCATCTCTGAAGCTTTCTTT	few	TRBV19	TRBJ1-1	TRBD1
CASSASGYGEETQYF	TGCGCCAGCAGCGCTAGCGGGTACGGGGAAGAGACCCAGTACTTC	NA	TRBV5-1	TRBJ2-5	TRBD2
CASSLLTQLEQFF	TGTGCCAGCAGCTTATTAACTCAGCTTGAGCAGTTCTTC	medium-sized	TRBV7-9	TRBJ2-1	NA
CASSFEYGYTF	TGTGCCAGCAGTTTCGAGTATGGCTACACCTTC	NA	TRBV28	TRBJ1-2	NA
CASRGSKYGYTF	TGTGCCAGCAGGGGCTCGAAATATGGCTACACCTTC	NA	TRBV28	TRBJ1-2	NA
CASSIASPGSNEQFF	TGTGCCAGTAGTATTGCCTCGCCTGGGTCCAATGAGCAGTTCTTC	NA	TRBV19	TRBJ2-1	NA
CASSLSGAFLYNEQFF	TGTGCCAGCAGTTTATCCGGGGCGTTTCTATACAATGAGCAGTTCTTC	once	TRBV27	TRBJ2-1	NA
CSVSGPNQPQHF	TGCAGCGTTTCTGGTCCCAATCAGCCCCAGCATTTT	NA	TRBV29-1	TRBJ1-5	NA
CASSPVGVTGEYEQYF	TGTGCCAGCTCACCAGTGGGGGTAACGGGGGAGTACGAGCAGTACTTC	NA	TRBV18	TRBJ2-7	NA
CASSLVGGQGYTF	TGTGCCAGCAGCCTGGTAGGGGGGCAGGGCTACACCTTC	NA	TRBV3-1/TRBV3-2	TRBJ1-2	NA
CASRTGRKTGVTDTQYF	TGTGCCAGCAGGACCGGGCGGAAGACAGGGGTTACAGATACGCAGTATTTT	NA	TRBV3-1/TRBV3-2	TRBJ2-3	TRBD1
CASSVSQDRNSPLHF	TGTGCCAGCAGCGTATCACAGGATCGAAATTCACCCCTCCACTTT	NA	TRBV9	TRBJ1-6	NA
CAWKSTFYNEQFF	TGTGCCTGGAAAAGCACTTTTTACAATGAGCAGTTCTTC	NA	TRBV30	TRBJ2-1	NA
CASSPTGNTEAFF	TGTGCCAGCAGTCCGACGGGGAACACTGAAGCTTTCTTT	NA	TRBV28	TRBJ1-1	NA
CASSYSRSGITYNEQFF	TGTGCCAGCAGTTACTCTCGATCCGGTATAACCTACAATGAGCAGTTCTTC	once	TRBV6-2/TRBV6-3	TRBJ2-1	NA
CASSEDSSYGYTF	TGCGCCAGCAGCGAGGACAGCTCCTATGGCTACACCTTC	NA	TRBV5-1	TRBJ1-2	NA
CASSHSYNEQFF	TGTGCCAGCAGCCACTCTTACAATGAGCAGTTCTTC	NA	TRBV3-1/TRBV3-2	TRBJ2-1	NA
CASGSQGNYGYTF	TGTGCCAGTGGCTCCCAGGGGAACTATGGCTACACCTTC	NA	TRBV19	TRBJ1-2	NA